This T cell receptor (beta chain) was profiled in a study of blood T cell repertoires in COVID-19 (dated by TCRdb to the early 2020s). In the study overall: Samples from collaborators originated in the United States, Italy and Spain and spanned both the acute and convalescent phases of COVID-19. The repertoires were released in a freely available public database intended as a resource for research on the immune response to SARS-CoV-2. The prospective study material was composed of cDNA or gDNA derived from T cells, B-cell-depleted T cells, or PBMCs. A de-identified subject ID, COVID-19 status, age in years and sex were almost always included in the sample metadata. The samples were drawn from two sources: the first 160 participants of the ongoing ImmuneRACE study, and about 1,300 subjects contributed by 6 global collaborators. HLA class I and class II types, where available, came from metadata supplied by the sample provider rather than from assay-based typing. Subjects who had been exposed to COVID-19, were actively infected with it, or had recovered from it provided the deeply sampled blood TCRbeta repertoires that made up the dataset.

For this clone: The clone's antigen remains unknown. The record has no base qualities; no much larger clone is one base away.

The immunoSEQ Assay, a bias-controlled multiplex PCR, was used to amplify TCRbeta CDR3 regions from genomic DNA. From the authors' description of their analysis: The number of nucleated cells in each sample was estimated by amplification of reference gene primers within the assay. To quantify the absolute abundance of each unique TCRbeta CDR3 rearrangement, sequence reads were collapsed and filtered. For each sample, productive Simpson clonality was calculated as the square root of Simpson's diversity index across productive rearrangements. TCRdb took this table from immuneACCESS and kept in-frame rearrangements with V and J called. Such tables lack part of the clones; where checked against another copy, unresolved V genes explain under half of the gap, and the rest is unexplained. From that table come the V and J calls and clone size; the DNA was used to work out D and trimming. This sample holds roughly 300,000 clones; around 89% were observed only once. The ten largest clones represent roughly 6.7% of the sample.

As encoded in the germline V gene, CDR1 is SGHAT while CDR2 is FQNNGV. The CDR3 goes from the cysteine to the phenylalanine over 16 residues. Only the CDR3 DNA stays, 48 bases, in frame from base 1. Trimming removed 1 base from V and 0 bases from J, leaving 10 bases between the germline ends. Another Seattle source contributed samples from volunteer blood donors who had recovered from COVID-19. Each collaborating institution followed its own protocols to collect whole blood in K2EDTA tubes. For TCRbeta analysis, collaborators shipped samples in one of three forms: frozen whole blood, isolated PBMCs, or DNA extracted from either of those sample types. On the study overall, not on this receptor specifically: The quantity of clinical and demographic metadata differed by source and by participant and was supplied without curation.

The sequencing sample was made of peripheral blood. The sequence derives from a man in his late teens or twenties who had recovered from COVID-19. Recombination linked TRBV11-2 to TRBJ1-5; TRBD1 is possibly the D segment (6 matching bases). The CDR3 has the sequence CASSLVQGHSNQPQHF. The bases are TGTGCCAGCAGCTTAGTACAGGGACATAGCAATCAGCCCCAGCATTTT.